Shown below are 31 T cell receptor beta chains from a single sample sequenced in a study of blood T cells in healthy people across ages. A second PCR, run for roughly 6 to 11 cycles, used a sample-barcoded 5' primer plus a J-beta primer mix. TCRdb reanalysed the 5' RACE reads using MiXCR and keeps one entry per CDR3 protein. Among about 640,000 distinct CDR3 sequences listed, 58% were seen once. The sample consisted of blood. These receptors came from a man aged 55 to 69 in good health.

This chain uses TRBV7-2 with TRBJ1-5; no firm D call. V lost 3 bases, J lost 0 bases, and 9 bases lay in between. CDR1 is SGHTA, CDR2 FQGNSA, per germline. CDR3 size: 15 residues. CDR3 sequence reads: CASSFAEYSNQPQHF. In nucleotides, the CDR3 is TGTGCCAGCAGCTTCGCAGAATATAGCAATCAGCCCCAGCATTTT.

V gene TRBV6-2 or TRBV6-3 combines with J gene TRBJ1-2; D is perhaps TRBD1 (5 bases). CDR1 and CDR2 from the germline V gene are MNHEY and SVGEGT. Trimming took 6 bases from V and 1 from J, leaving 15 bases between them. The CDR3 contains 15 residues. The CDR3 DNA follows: TGTGCCAGCAGCCGCCCGGACACCGATAACTATGGCTACACCTTC. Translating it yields CASSRPDTDNYGYTF.

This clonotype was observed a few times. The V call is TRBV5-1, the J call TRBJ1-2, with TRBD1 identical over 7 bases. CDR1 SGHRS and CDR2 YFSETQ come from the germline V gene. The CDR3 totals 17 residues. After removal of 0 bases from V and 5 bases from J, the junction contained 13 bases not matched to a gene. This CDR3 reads CASSLGQGEWSVYGYTF. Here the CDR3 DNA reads TGCGCCAGCAGCTTGGGACAGGGAGAGTGGTCCGTTTATGGCTACACCTTC.

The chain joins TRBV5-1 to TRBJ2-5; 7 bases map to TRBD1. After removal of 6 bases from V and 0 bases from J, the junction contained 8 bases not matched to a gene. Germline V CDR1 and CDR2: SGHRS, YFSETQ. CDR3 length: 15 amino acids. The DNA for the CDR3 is TGCGCCAGCACCGGGACAGCCTTCAACCAAGAGACCCAGTACTTC. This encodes CASTGTAFNQETQYF. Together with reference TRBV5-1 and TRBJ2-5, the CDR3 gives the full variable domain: KAGVTQTPRYLIKTRGQQVTLSCSPISGHRSVSWYQQTPGQGLQFLFEYFSETQRNKGNFPGRFSGRQFSNSRSEMNVSTLELGDSALYLCASTGTAFNQETQYFGPGTRLLVL.

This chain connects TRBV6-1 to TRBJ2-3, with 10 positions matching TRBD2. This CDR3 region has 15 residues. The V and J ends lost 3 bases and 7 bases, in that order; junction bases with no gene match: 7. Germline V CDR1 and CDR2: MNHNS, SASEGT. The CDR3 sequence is CASSEGSGGSYTQYF. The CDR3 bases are TGTGCCAGCAGTGAGGGTAGCGGGGGGAGCTATACGCAGTATTTT.

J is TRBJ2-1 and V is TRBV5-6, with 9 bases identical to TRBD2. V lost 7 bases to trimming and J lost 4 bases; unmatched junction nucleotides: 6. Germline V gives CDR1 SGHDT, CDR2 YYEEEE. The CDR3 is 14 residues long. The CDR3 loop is CASGWRGGYNEQFF. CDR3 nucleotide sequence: TGTGCCAGCGGCTGGCGGGGGGGGTACAATGAGCAGTTCTTC.

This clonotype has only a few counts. The CDR3 DNA follows: TGTGCCAGCAGCGCACAGCGAGGCTACACCTTC. Protein: CASSAQRGYTF. The chain recombines TRBV7-9 with TRBJ1-2, with D uncertain. V was pared by 5 bases and J by 8 bases, with 9 bases between. The CDR3 runs 11 residues. CDR1 and CDR2 (germline): SEHNR, FQNEAQ (reference sequence).

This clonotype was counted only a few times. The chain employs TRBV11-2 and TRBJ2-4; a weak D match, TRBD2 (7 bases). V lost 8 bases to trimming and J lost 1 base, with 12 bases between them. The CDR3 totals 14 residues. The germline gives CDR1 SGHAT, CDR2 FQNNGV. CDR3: CASGGAGAKNIQYF. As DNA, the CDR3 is TGTGCCAGCGGGGGGGCTGGGGCCAAAAACATTCAGTACTTC.

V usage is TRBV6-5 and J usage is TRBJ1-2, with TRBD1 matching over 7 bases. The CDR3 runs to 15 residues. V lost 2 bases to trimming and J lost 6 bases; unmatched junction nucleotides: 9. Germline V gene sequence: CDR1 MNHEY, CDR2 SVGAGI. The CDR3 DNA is TGTGCCAGCAGTTACGGTGGAAGGGGGCGAAATGGCTACACCTTC. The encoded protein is CASSYGGRGRNGYTF.

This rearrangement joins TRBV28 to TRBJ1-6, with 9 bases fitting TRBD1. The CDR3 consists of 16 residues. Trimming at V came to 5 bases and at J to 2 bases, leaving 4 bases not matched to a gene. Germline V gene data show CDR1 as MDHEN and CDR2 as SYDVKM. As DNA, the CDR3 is TGTGCCAGCAGTCCCGGGACAGGGCCCTATAATTCACCCCTCCACTTT. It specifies CASSPGTGPYNSPLHF.

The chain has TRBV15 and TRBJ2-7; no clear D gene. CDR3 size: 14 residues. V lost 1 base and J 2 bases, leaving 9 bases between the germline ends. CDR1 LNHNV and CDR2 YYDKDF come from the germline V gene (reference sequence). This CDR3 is CATSRGGRAYEQYF. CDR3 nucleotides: TGTGCCACCAGCAGAGGGGGTAGGGCCTACGAGCAGTACTTC.

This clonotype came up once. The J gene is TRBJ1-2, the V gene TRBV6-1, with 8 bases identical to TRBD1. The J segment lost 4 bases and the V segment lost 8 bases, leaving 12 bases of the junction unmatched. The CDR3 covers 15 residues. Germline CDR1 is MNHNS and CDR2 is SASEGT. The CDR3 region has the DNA TGTGCCAGCGAAGATCGGACAGGGAAGGGCTATGGCTACACCTTC. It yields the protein CASEDRTGKGYGYTF.

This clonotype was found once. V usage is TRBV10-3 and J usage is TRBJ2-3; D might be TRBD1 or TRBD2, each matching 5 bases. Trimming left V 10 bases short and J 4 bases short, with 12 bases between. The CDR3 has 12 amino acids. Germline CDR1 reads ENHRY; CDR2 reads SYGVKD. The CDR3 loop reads CATKRGPDTQYF. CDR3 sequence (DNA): TGTGCCACCAAGAGGGGCCCAGATACGCAGTATTTT.

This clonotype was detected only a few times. Written as DNA, the CDR3 is TGCGCCAGCAGATCGGACCGGACCACGGGCTACACCTTC. Protein: CASRSDRTTGYTF. The rearrangement uses TRBV5-1 and TRBJ1-2; D remains unclear. Germline lookup yields CDR1 SGHRS and CDR2 YFSETQ. V shed 5 bases and J shed 8 bases, with 16 bases lying between them. CDR3 length equals 13 residues. The full variable domain, its missing parts supplied by reference TRBV5-1 and TRBJ1-2, is KAGVTQTPRYLIKTRGQQVTLSCSPISGHRSVSWYQQTPGQGLQFLFEYFSETQRNKGNFPGRFSGRQFSNSRSEMNVSTLELGDSALYLCASRSDRTTGYTFGSGTRLTVV.

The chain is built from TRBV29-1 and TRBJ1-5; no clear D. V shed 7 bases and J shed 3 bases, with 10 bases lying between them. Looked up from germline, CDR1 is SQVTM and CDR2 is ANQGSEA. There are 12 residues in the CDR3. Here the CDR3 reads CSAKANNQPQHF. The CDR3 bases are TGCAGCGCCAAGGCCAACAATCAGCCCCAGCATTTT.

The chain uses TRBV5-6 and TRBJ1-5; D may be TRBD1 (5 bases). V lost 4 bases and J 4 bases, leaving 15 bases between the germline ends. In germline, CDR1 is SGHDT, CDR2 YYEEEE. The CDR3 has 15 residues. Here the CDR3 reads CASSPKGVSNQPQHF. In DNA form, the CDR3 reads TGTGCCAGCAGCCCTAAAGGGGTTTCGAATCAGCCCCAGCATTTT.

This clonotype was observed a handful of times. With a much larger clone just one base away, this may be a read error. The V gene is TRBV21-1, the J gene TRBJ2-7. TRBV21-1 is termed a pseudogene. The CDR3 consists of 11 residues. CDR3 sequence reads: CASSKVYEQYF. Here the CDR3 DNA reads TGTGCCAGCAGCAAAGTCTACGAGCAGTACTTC.

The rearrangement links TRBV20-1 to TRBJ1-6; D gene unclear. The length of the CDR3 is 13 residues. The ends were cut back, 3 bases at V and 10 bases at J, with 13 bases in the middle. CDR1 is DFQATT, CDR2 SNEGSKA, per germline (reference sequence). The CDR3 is CSARGRSNSPLHF. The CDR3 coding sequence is TGCAGTGCTAGGGGCAGGTCTAACTCACCCCTCCACTTT.

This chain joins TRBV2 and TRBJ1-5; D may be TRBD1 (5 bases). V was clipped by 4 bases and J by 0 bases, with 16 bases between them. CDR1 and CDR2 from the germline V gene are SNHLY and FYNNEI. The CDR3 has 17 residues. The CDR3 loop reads CASSARDGRTSNQPQHF. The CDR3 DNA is TGTGCCAGCAGTGCGCGGGACGGAAGAACTAGCAATCAGCCCCAGCATTTT.

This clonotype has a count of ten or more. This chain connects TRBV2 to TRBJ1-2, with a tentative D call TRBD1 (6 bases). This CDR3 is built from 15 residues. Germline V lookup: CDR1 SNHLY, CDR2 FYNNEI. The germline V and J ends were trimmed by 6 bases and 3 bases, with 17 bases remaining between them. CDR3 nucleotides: TGTGCCAGCAGCGTTAACCGGGACAATGACTATGGCTACACCTTC. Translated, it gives CASSVNRDNDYGYTF.

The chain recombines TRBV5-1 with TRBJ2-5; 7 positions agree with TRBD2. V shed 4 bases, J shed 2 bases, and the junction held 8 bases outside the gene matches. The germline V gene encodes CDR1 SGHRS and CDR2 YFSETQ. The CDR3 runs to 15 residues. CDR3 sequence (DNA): TGCGCCAGCAGCATGCAGATCGGGGGGCAAGAGACCCAGTACTTC. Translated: CASSMQIGGQETQYF.

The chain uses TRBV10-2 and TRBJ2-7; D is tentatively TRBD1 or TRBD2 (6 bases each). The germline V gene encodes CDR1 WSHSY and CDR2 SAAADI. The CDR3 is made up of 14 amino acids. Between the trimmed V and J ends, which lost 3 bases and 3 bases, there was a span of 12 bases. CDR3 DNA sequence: TGCGCCAGCAGTGATGGGGGGCAAAACTACGAGCAGTACTTC. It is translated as CASSDGGQNYEQYF.

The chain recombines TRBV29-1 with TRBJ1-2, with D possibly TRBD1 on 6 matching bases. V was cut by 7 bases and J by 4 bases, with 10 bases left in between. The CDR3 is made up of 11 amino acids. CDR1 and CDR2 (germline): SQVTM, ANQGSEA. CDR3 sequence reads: CSGGQSYGYTF. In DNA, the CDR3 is TGCAGCGGTGGACAGTCCTATGGCTACACCTTC.

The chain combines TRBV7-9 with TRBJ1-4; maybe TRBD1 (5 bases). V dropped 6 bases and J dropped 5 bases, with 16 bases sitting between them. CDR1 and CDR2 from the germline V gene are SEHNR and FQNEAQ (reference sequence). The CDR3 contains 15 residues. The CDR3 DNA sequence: TGTGCCAGCAGTTCCGACAGCGAGATAAATGAAAAACTGTTTTTT. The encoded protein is CASSSDSEINEKLFF.

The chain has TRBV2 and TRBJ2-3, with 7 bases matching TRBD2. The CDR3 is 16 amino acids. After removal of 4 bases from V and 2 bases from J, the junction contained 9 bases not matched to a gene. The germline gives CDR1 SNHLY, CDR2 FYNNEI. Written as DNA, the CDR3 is TGTGCCAGCAGTGTCGTGGCGGGGGACCCCACAGATACGCAGTATTTT. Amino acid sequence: CASSVVAGDPTDTQYF.

The CDR3 region has the DNA TGTGCCAGCAGCTCAAGGGGTTTTACTAATGAAAAACTGTTTTTT. Encoded protein: CASSSRGFTNEKLFF. The chain links TRBV7-9 to TRBJ1-4; a weak D match, TRBD1 (5 bases). The CDR3 loop spans 15 amino acids. CDR1 is SEHNR and CDR2 is FQNEAQ in the germline V gene (reference sequence). V lost 4 bases and J 2 bases, leaving 11 bases between the germline ends.

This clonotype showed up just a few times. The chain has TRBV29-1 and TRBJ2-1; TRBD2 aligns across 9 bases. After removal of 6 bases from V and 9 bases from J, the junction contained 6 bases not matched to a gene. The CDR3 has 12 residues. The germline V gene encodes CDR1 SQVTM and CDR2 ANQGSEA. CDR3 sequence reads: CSVTAGGTEQFF. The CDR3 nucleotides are TGCAGCGTGACCGCGGGGGGGACTGAGCAGTTCTTC.

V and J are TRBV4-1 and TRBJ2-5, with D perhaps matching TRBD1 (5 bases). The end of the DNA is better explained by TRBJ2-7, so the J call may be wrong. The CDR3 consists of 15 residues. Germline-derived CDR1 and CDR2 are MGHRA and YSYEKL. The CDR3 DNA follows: TGCGCCAGCAGCCAAGAGTCAGGGTCAACCTACGAGCAGTACTTC. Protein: CASSQESGSTYEQYF.

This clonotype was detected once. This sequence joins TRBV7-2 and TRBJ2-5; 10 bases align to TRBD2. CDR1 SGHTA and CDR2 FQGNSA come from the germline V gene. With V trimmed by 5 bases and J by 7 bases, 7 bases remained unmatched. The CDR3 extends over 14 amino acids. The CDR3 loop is CASSPGLAVGTQYF. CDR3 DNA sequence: TGTGCCAGCAGCCCCGGACTAGCGGTAGGGACCCAGTACTTC.

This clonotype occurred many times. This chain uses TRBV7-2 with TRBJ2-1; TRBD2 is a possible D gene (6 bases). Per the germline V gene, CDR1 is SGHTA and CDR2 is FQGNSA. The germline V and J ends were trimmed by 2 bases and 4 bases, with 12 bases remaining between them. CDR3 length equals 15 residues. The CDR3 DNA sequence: TGTGCCAGCAGCTTATCGCGGGACCCTTACAATGAGCAGTTCTTC. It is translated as CASSLSRDPYNEQFF.

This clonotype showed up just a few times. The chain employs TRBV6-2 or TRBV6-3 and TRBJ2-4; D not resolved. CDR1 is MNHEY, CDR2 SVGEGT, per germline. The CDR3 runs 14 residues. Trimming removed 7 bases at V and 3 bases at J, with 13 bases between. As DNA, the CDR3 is TGTGCCAGCACCTTACACGGCAGCAAAAACATTCAGTACTTC. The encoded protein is CASTLHGSKNIQYF.